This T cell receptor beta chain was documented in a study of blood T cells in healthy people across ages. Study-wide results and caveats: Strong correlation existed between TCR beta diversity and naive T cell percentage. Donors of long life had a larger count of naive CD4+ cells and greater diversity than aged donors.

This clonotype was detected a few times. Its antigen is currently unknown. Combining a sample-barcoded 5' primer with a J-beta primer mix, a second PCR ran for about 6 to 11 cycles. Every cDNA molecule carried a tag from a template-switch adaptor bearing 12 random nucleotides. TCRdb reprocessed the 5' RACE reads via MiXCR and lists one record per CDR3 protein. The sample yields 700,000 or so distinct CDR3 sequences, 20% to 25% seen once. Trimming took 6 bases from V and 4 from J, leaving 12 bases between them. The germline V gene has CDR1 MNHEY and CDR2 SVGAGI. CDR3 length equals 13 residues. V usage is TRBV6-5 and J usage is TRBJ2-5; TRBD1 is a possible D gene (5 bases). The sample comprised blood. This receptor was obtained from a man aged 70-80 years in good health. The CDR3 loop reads CASRKAGSETQYF. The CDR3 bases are TGTGCCAGCAGGAAGGCAGGGTCAGAGACCCAGTACTTC.